This entry concerns a single TCR beta chain. TCRdb's table, derived via immunoSEQ multiplex PCR, lists solely in-frame clones and lacks some. The data contain about 94,000 clones, more than 65% of them seen just once; the ten biggest clones take up roughly 6.3%. This sample is part of a study of blood T cell repertoires in COVID-19. Losses at the gene ends were 4 bases for V and 1 base for J; bases not matched to a gene: 8. Germline CDR1 and CDR2: MGHRA and YSYEKL. The CDR3 length is 16 residues. The sequence derives from a man between 60 and 70 years old with acute or convalescent COVID-19. The sample was peripheral blood. The rearrangement uses TRBV4-1 and TRBJ1-1, with 8 bases lining up with TRBD1. CDR3: CASSRTLGQENTEAFF. The CDR3 nucleotides are TGCGCCAGCAGCCGAACCCTGGGACAGGAGAACACTGAAGCTTTCTTT.